This T cell receptor (beta chain) originates from a study of T cells in Graves' hyperthyroidism and ophthalmopathy. The diagnostic basis comprised clinical symptoms, serum thyroxine and TRAb, thyroid ultrasound and orbital computed tomography. Authors of the study amplified TCR beta CDR3 regions from RNA transcripts. With the HTBI primer set, the TCR CDR3 went through a first round of RT-PCR. Using its own MiXCR run on the multiplex PCR reads, TCRdb lists one record per CDR3 protein. The repertoire holds more than 550,000 distinct CDR3 sequences, with about 45% as singletons. Trimming at V came to 5 bases and at J to 7 bases, leaving 12 bases not matched to a gene. This CDR3 spans 16 amino acids. The germline V gene has CDR1 SGHVS and CDR2 FQNEAQ.

This chain links TRBV7-8 with TRBJ2-7; 12 positions match TRBD2. The clonotype comes from an adult man with Graves' disease, either hyperthyroidism or ophthalmopathy (not recorded which). Input material: peripheral blood or thyroid tissue (not recorded which). In DNA form, the CDR3 reads TGTGCCAGCAGCCCCCTAGCGGGAGGGCCTGCGGGGGAGCAGTACTTC. It specifies CASSPLAGGPAGEQYF.